These 3 T cell receptor beta chains originate from one sample sequenced in a study of cytomegalovirus exposure and HLA in healthy donors. Use of 60 Vbeta and 13 Jbeta primers characterized the PCR. TCRdb's copy holds only in-frame clones and misses some; the assay was immunoSEQ multiplex PCR. The table records around 150,000 clones, 60% to 80% of them present only once. Sample: PBMCs. These TCRs come from a male donor in good health and CMV-seronegative.

The chain employs TRBV19 and TRBJ1-1; TRBD1 is a possible D gene (5 bases). Between the trimmed V and J ends, which lost 7 bases and 3 bases, there was a span of 24 bases. Germline loops: CDR1 LNHDA, CDR2 SQIVND (reference sequence). The CDR3 is 17 residues long. The CDR3 coding sequence is TGTGCCAGTATGCGGCCCGCAGGGTGGAGGGGAGACACTGAAGCTTTCTTT. It specifies CASMRPAGWRGDTEAFF. Combining the CDR3 with reference TRBV19 and TRBJ1-1 gives the whole variable domain DGGITQSPKYLFRKEGQNVTLSCEQNLNHDAMYWYRQDPGQGLRLIYYSQIVNDFQKGDIAEGYSVSREKKESFPLTVTSAQKNPTAFYLCASMRPAGWRGDTEAFFGQGTRLTVV.

This clone came up a few times. V and J are TRBV28 and TRBJ1-1, with no clear D. The CDR3 has 11 amino acids. Germline CDR1 reads MDHEN; CDR2 reads SYDVKM. Trimming stripped 3 bases from V and 7 bases from J, with 6 bases between. The DNA for the CDR3 is TGTGCCAGCAGTTTGGTGCGTGAAGCTTTCTTT. This encodes CASSLVREAFF.

The chain uses TRBV11-2 and TRBJ2-5; D ambiguous. Germline V gene data show CDR1 as SGHAT and CDR2 as FQNNGV. V lost 4 bases and J 5 bases, leaving 11 bases between the germline ends. CDR3 length equals 13 residues. DNA of the CDR3: TGTGCCAGCAGCTCTTATTTAAGCGAGACCCAGTACTTC. Translation: CASSSYLSETQYF. Drawing the rest from reference TRBV11-2 and TRBJ2-5, the complete variable domain is EAGVAQSPRYKIIEKRQSVAFWCNPISGHATLYWYQQILGQGPKLLIQFQNNGVVDDSQLPKDRFSAERLKGVDSTLKIQPAKLEDSAVYLCASSSYLSETQYFGPGTRLLVL.